These 26 T cell receptor beta chains share one sample of origin, sequenced in a study of blood T cell repertoires in COVID-19. Clones were sequenced by immunoSEQ multiplex PCR, and TCRdb holds only the in-frame ones, with some missing. Seen here are under 200,000 clones, roughly 86% observed once, and the top ten hold around 7%. The source material was peripheral blood. The origin of the receptors is a man between 45 and 60 years old with active or convalescent COVID-19.

The rearrangement joins TRBV19 to TRBJ1-5; D gene uncertain. The germline CDR1 and CDR2 sequences are LNHDA and SQIVND (reference sequence). This CDR3 spans 14 amino acids. The V gene lost 8 bases and the J gene lost 4 bases, with 15 bases spanning the gap. CDR3 coding DNA: TGTGCCAGTGCCTCCAATAGCGGAAATCAGCCCCAGCATTTT. It translates to CASASNSGNQPQHF.

A single count supports this clone. V and J are TRBV6-2 or TRBV6-3 and TRBJ2-2; 9 nucleotides align to TRBD1. Germline V CDR1 and CDR2: MNHEY, SVGEGT. J gave up 3 bases and V 6 bases, and 8 bases lay outside the gene matches. CDR3 length equals 16 residues. The CDR3 region is CASSTGQGRYTGELFF. DNA for the CDR3: TGTGCCAGCAGCACCGGACAGGGGCGGTACACCGGGGAGCTGTTTTTT.

The chain employs TRBV19 and TRBJ1-4; possible D gene TRBD1, 5 bases. V lost 5 bases and J lost 5, with 15 bases in between. The CDR3 has 15 amino acids. Germline V gene sequence: CDR1 LNHDA, CDR2 SQIVND (reference sequence). The CDR3 bases are TGTGCCAGTAGTCCATCCGGGACTGTAAATGAAAAACTGTTTTTT. Encoded protein: CASSPSGTVNEKLFF.

The chain links TRBV20-1 to TRBJ2-7, with D tentatively TRBD2 (6 bases). V gave up 7 bases and J gave up 6 bases, with 13 bases separating them. This CDR3 region has 11 residues. Germline V CDR1 and CDR2: DFQATT, SNEGSKA (reference sequence). The CDR3 sequence is CSGGDRFEQYF. CDR3 nucleotides: TGCAGTGGGGGGGACCGCTTCGAGCAGTACTTC.

This clone has just one count. This chain connects TRBV6-5 to TRBJ2-1, with TRBD1 matching 9 bases. Looked up from germline, CDR1 is MNHEY and CDR2 is SVGAGI. The V gene end was trimmed by 6 bases and the J gene end by 3 bases; junction bases not matched to a gene: 3. The CDR3 extends over 14 amino acids. The CDR3 nucleotides read TGTGCCAGCAGGGGACAGGGCCGCTACAATGAGCAGTTCTTC. It yields the protein CASRGQGRYNEQFF.

The chain recombines TRBV19 with TRBJ2-7; 7 nucleotides align to TRBD2. Germline V gene lookup returns CDR1 LNHDA and CDR2 SQIVND (reference sequence). Trimming removed 5 bases from V and 0 bases from J; junction bases left unmatched: 7. The CDR3 extends over 15 amino acids. The CDR3 nucleotides read TGTGCCAGTAGTGATAGCGGGCACAGCTCCTACGAGCAGTACTTC. This encodes CASSDSGHSSYEQYF.

This rearrangement joins TRBV10-3 to TRBJ1-1, with D hard to call. Trimming pared 2 bases from V and 5 bases from J, leaving 12 bases between. Germline V lookup: CDR1 ENHRY, CDR2 SYGVKD. The CDR3 has 14 amino acids. In DNA, the CDR3 is TGTGCCATCAGTGAGGGAGGCGGGTATACTGAAGCTTTCTTT. Residues: CAISEGGGYTEAFF.

The rearrangement links TRBV19 to TRBJ1-2, with D perhaps TRBD1 (5 bases). Germline values: CDR1 LNHDA, CDR2 SQIVND (reference sequence). This CDR3 contains 14 residues. Trimming pared 3 bases from V and 3 bases from J, leaving 11 bases between. In DNA, the CDR3 is TGTGCCAGTAGTATTAGCAGGGAAGACTATGGCTACACCTTC. As protein: CASSISREDYGYTF.

The J gene is TRBJ2-7, the V gene TRBV4-3; 7 bases line up with TRBD2. Germline CDR1 LGHNA, CDR2 YSLEER. V dropped 1 base and J dropped 3; count of bases not matched to a gene: 12. The CDR3 has 17 residues. The CDR3 DNA sequence: TGCGCCAGCAGCCAAGGAATAGCTAGCGGACAAAGCTACGAGCAGTACTTC. It codes for CASSQGIASGQSYEQYF.

CDR3 coding DNA: TGTGCCAGCAGCCATTACACAGATACGCAGTATTTT. Its protein product is CASSHYTDTQYF. The chain uses TRBV3-1 (or the pseudogene TRBV3-2) and TRBJ2-3; D unresolved. The V end was cut by 3 bases, the J end by 2 bases, with 3 bases between. The CDR3 loop spans 12 amino acids. Germline CDR1 is LGHDT and CDR2 is YNNKEL (reference sequence).

V is TRBV9 and J is TRBJ1-1, with 8 bases aligning to TRBD1. The CDR3 has 14 amino acids. Germline V gene lookup returns CDR1 SGDLS and CDR2 YYNGEE. J was trimmed by 5 bases and V by 0 bases; bases with no gene match: 3. CDR3 loop: CASSVEQGGTEAFF. CDR3 DNA: TGTGCCAGCAGCGTAGAACAGGGGGGGACTGAAGCTTTCTTT.

The rearrangement uses TRBV4-3 and TRBJ2-7, with D possibly matching TRBD2 (6 bases). V gave up 1 base and J gave up 0 bases, with 10 bases separating them. Germline V gives CDR1 LGHNA, CDR2 YSLEER. The CDR3 is 15 residues long. CDR3 nucleotide sequence: TGCGCCAGCAGCCAAGGTCCCGGGAGCTCCTACGAGCAGTACTTC. Translating it yields CASSQGPGSSYEQYF.

V is TRBV15 and J is TRBJ2-1; perhaps TRBD2 as D (5 bases). Per the germline V gene, CDR1 is LNHNV and CDR2 is YYDKDF (reference sequence). V was trimmed by 8 bases and J by 3 bases, leaving 17 bases between them. The CDR3 is 15 amino acids. CDR3 residues: CATGSGGPLYNEQFF. As DNA, the CDR3 is TGTGCCACCGGATCTGGAGGCCCCCTCTACAATGAGCAGTTCTTC.

There are a few counts of this clone. One end of the junction varies from germline; a read error may be responsible. V usage is TRBV4-3 and J usage is TRBJ1-2; D gene unclear. In germline, CDR1 is LGHNA, CDR2 YSLEER. The CDR3 length is 16 residues. CDR3 bases: TGCGCCAGCAGCGAAGAGGTGCGGCTCATGGTTTATGGCTACACCTTC. Translation: CASSEEVRLMVYGYTF.

This clone was seen a single time. J is TRBJ2-3 and V is TRBV9; D is uncertain. This CDR3 comprises 13 residues. Trimming removed 0 bases from V and 6 bases from J, with 8 bases in between. Germline V gene lookup returns CDR1 SGDLS and CDR2 YYNGEE. Written as DNA, the CDR3 is TGTGCCAGCAGCGTAGCCCCAGCGGATACGCAGTATTTT. Amino acids: CASSVAPADTQYF.

This clone occurred once. V and J are TRBV19 and TRBJ1-2, with a possible D match to TRBD1 (5 bases). V shed 4 bases and J shed 6 bases, with 18 bases lying between them. Germline-derived CDR1 and CDR2 are LNHDA and SQIVND (reference sequence). The CDR3 consists of 15 residues. CDR3 loop: CASSTVDGGDDGYTF. CDR3 nucleotide sequence: TGTGCCAGTAGTACCGTAGACGGAGGGGATGATGGCTACACCTTC. Combining the CDR3 with reference TRBV19 and TRBJ1-2 gives the whole variable domain DGGITQSPKYLFRKEGQNVTLSCEQNLNHDAMYWYRQDPGQGLRLIYYSQIVNDFQKGDIAEGYSVSREKKESFPLTVTSAQKNPTAFYLCASSTVDGGDDGYTFGSGTRLTVV.

V is TRBV5-6 and J is TRBJ2-7; 7 bases align to TRBD2. The CDR3 is made up of 13 amino acids. CDR1 SGHDT and CDR2 YYEEEE come from the germline V gene. V shed 2 bases and J 4 bases; nucleotides not matched to a gene: 3. CDR3 residues: CASSFWGGYEQYF. In DNA form, the CDR3 reads TGTGCCAGCAGCTTTTGGGGGGGATACGAGCAGTACTTC.

This chain connects TRBV27 to TRBJ2-3; 8 nucleotides line up with TRBD2. Germline V gives CDR1 MNHEY, CDR2 SMNVEV (reference sequence). The junction had 4 bases not matched to a gene; V was cut back by 10 bases and J by 4 bases. The CDR3 contains 12 residues. CDR3 coding DNA: TGTGCCACGGGGGGGGGCGCAGATACGCAGTATTTT. The encoded protein is CATGGGADTQYF.

This clone is a singleton in its sample. The V and J genes are TRBV4-1 and TRBJ1-4; 8 nucleotides align to TRBD1. Germline lookup yields CDR1 MGHRA and CDR2 YSYEKL. There are 18 residues in the CDR3. With 2 bases clipped from V and 7 bases from J, the junction kept 15 bases outside the gene matches. Here the CDR3 DNA reads TGCGCCAGCAGCCAACTCATCGGTCAGGGGGCGCCTCGTGAAAAACTGTTTTTT. The encoded protein is CASSQLIGQGAPREKLFF.

The rearrangement uses TRBV27 and TRBJ2-7; D perhaps matches TRBD1 (6 bases). V was trimmed by 5 bases and J by 2 bases, leaving 16 bases between them. This CDR3 has 15 amino acids. Germline V CDR1 and CDR2: MNHEY, SMNVEV (reference sequence). The CDR3 sequence is CASSGMAGDPYEQYF. The CDR3 bases are TGTGCCAGCAGTGGGATGGCAGGGGACCCCTACGAGCAGTACTTC.

As regards this clone: The same CDR3 arises from other DNA sequences in this sample as well. The chain couples TRBV7-9 to TRBJ2-7; weak D call: TRBD2 (6 bases). Looked up from germline, CDR1 is SEHNR and CDR2 is FQNEAQ (reference sequence). V lost 0 bases to trimming and J lost 4 bases, with 7 bases between them. The CDR3 has 13 amino acids. CDR3 sequence: CASSLAGTYEQYF. For the CDR3, the DNA is TGTGCCAGCAGCTTAGCAGGGACTTACGAGCAGTACTTC. Combining the CDR3 with reference TRBV7-9 and TRBJ2-7 gives the whole variable domain DTGVSQNPRHKITKRGQNVTFRCDPISEHNRLYWYRQTLGQGPEFLTYFQNEAQLEKSRLLSDRFSAERPKGSFSTLEIQRTEQGDSAMYLCASSLAGTYEQYFGPGTRLTVT.

This chain joins TRBV23-1 and TRBJ1-5; D gene unclear. Being an ORF, TRBV23-1 has a function that is uncertain. Trimming removed 3 bases from V and 4 bases from J, with 16 bases in between. This CDR3 has 16 residues. Written as DNA, the CDR3 is TGCGCCAGCAGTCACGGGATCATTGGCCCTAATCAGCCCCAGCATTTT. It specifies CASSHGIIGPNQPQHF.

The genes are TRBV11-1 and TRBJ2-7; D possibly corresponds to TRBD2 (6 bases). Trimming cost V 5 bases and J 6 bases, with 17 bases left between them. The CDR3 is 14 amino acids. The germline CDR1 and CDR2 sequences are SGHAT and FQDESV (reference sequence). In DNA, the CDR3 is TGTGCCAGCAGCCCCCCACTAGCATCGGCCGAGCAGTACTTC. It encodes CASSPPLASAEQYF.

J is TRBJ1-5 and V is TRBV29-1; 10 bases agree with TRBD1. The junction had 5 bases not matched to a gene; V was cut back by 4 bases and J by 2 bases. The CDR3 has 15 amino acids. CDR1 and CDR2 from the germline V gene are SQVTM and ANQGSEA. The DNA of the CDR3 is TGCAGCGTTGCTTCCGGGACAGGGGGCAATCAGCCCCAGCATTTT. Translating it yields CSVASGTGGNQPQHF.

This clone has a handful of counts. The rearrangement uses TRBV19 and TRBJ1-4, with D perhaps matching TRBD1 (5 bases). Germline V CDR1 and CDR2: LNHDA, SQIVND (reference sequence). The CDR3 contains 15 residues. Trimming took 4 bases from V and 0 from J, leaving 9 bases between them. CDR3 loop: CASSRRGPTNEKLFF. In DNA form, the CDR3 reads TGTGCCAGTAGTAGGCGGGGCCCAACTAATGAAAAACTGTTTTTT. Using reference TRBV19 and TRBJ1-4 for the parts outside the CDR3, the full variable domain is DGGITQSPKYLFRKEGQNVTLSCEQNLNHDAMYWYRQDPGQGLRLIYYSQIVNDFQKGDIAEGYSVSREKKESFPLTVTSAQKNPTAFYLCASSRRGPTNEKLFFGSGTQLSVL.

Here the CDR3 DNA reads TGCAGCGCGCCCACCCAGCGGAGCTACAATGAGCAGTTCTTC. It yields the protein CSAPTQRSYNEQFF. This chain joins TRBV29-1 and TRBJ2-1; maybe TRBD2 (5 bases). Trimming cost V 7 bases and J 3 bases, with 16 bases left between them. The CDR3 length is 14 residues. Germline V gene lookup returns CDR1 SQVTM and CDR2 ANQGSEA.